These 11 T cell receptor beta chains were sequenced from one sample in a study of PD-1 blockade in classical Hodgkin lymphoma. Method: immunoSEQ multiplex PCR; TCRdb's copy keeps in-frame clones and lacks some. The sample shows approximately 79,000 clones, about nine tenths of them seen only once. Every patient relapsed after autologous stem cell transplantation, and brentuximab vedotin exposure varied. The sample in question was peripheral blood mononuclear cells (PBMCs), obtained before the second cycle of nivolumab. These receptors came from a human donor with classical Hodgkin lymphoma.

The gene calls are TRBV5-1 and TRBJ2-3; D might be TRBD1 (6 bases). V was cut by 4 bases and J by 2 bases, with 11 bases left in between. Germline V CDR1 and CDR2: SGHRS, YFSETQ. The CDR3 runs 14 residues. For the CDR3, the DNA is TGCGCCAGCAGCAAGACAGGAGCCACAGATACGCAGTATTTT. Translation: CASSKTGATDTQYF.

The chain is built from TRBV6-5 and TRBJ1-1; D perhaps matches TRBD1 (5 bases). The CDR3 contains 15 residues. The V gene lost 0 bases and the J gene lost 2 bases, with 10 bases spanning the gap. The germline V gene has CDR1 MNHEY and CDR2 SVGAGI. DNA for the CDR3: TGTGCCAGCAGTTACTCGACGCAGGGTAACACTGAAGCTTTCTTT. It translates to CASSYSTQGNTEAFF.

The CDR3 region is CASSVTGGASAYEQYF. CDR3 sequence (DNA): TGTGCCAGCAGCGTGACAGGGGGCGCATCCGCCTACGAGCAGTACTTC. The V call is TRBV7-9, the J call TRBJ2-7, with 10 bases identical to TRBD1. CDR1 and CDR2 (germline): SEHNR, FQNEAQ (reference sequence). CDR3 size: 16 residues. Unmatched junction bases numbered 9, after V lost 5 bases and J lost 2 bases.

The V and J genes are TRBV4-1 and TRBJ1-2; the D gene is possibly TRBD1 (5 bases). This CDR3 is 16 amino acids long. The V gene's germline CDR1 is MGHRA and CDR2 YSYEKL. The germline V and J ends were trimmed by 0 bases and 6 bases, with 17 bases remaining between them. The CDR3 DNA reads as TGCGCCAGCAGCCAAGATTTATGGCAGGGCGGGAATGGCTACACCTTC. This gives the protein CASSQDLWQGGNGYTF.

The rearrangement links TRBV28 to TRBJ2-3; 11 bases are shared with TRBD2. The germline CDR1 and CDR2 sequences are MDHEN and SYDVKM. With V trimmed by 1 base and J by 6 bases, 3 bases remained unmatched. The CDR3 covers 15 residues. The CDR3 sequence: CASSLSSGRWDTQYF. In DNA form, the CDR3 reads TGTGCCAGCAGTTTATCTAGCGGGAGGTGGGATACGCAGTATTTT.

The chain couples TRBV29-1 to TRBJ2-2; TRBD1 aligns across 9 bases. V trimming: 8 bases; J trimming: 3 bases; junction bases outside the gene matches: 7. Germline CDR1 reads SQVTM; CDR2 reads ANQGSEA. The CDR3 is 14 amino acids. The CDR3 sequence: CSIKGQGDTGELFF. CDR3 DNA: TGCAGCATAAAGGGACAGGGTGACACCGGGGAGCTGTTTTTT.

The rearrangement joins TRBV7-6 to TRBJ2-6; D gene unclear. The V gene's germline CDR1 is SGHVS and CDR2 FNYEAQ. CDR3 length: 15 residues. V lost 5 bases to trimming and J lost 0 bases, with 8 bases between them. The DNA of the CDR3 is TGTGCCAGCAGCGTCGAAATCTCTGGGGCCAACGTCCTGACTTTC. This gives the protein CASSVEISGANVLTF.

The chain links TRBV2 to TRBJ1-3; no firm D call. V lost 3 bases and J lost 4, with 10 bases in between. The CDR3 totals 14 residues. Germline V gene sequence: CDR1 SNHLY, CDR2 FYNNEI. The CDR3 loop reads CASSDPPQGNTIYF. The DNA for the CDR3 is TGTGCCAGCAGTGATCCCCCTCAAGGAAACACCATATATTTT.

This clone was counted a single time. The genes are TRBV27 and TRBJ2-2; D not resolved. In germline, CDR1 is MNHEY, CDR2 SMNVEV (reference sequence). Trimming removed 3 bases from V and 0 bases from J, with 8 bases in between. The CDR3 length is 15 residues. The CDR3 DNA sequence: TGTGCCAGCAGTTTCCAGCGCCCGAACACCGGGGAGCTGTTTTTT. This sequence encodes CASSFQRPNTGELFF.

The chain recombines TRBV5-1 with TRBJ2-1; D might be TRBD2 (6 bases). Trimming shortened V by 0 bases and J by 6 bases, and 13 bases separated the two germline ends. Germline CDR1 and CDR2: SGHRS and YFSETQ. This CDR3 is built from 15 residues. The CDR3 sequence is CASSLGGIVSNEQFF. CDR3 bases: TGCGCCAGCAGCTTGGGCGGGATAGTATCCAATGAGCAGTTCTTC.

The V call is TRBV4-1, the J call TRBJ2-4; the D gene is possibly TRBD1 (8 bases). The germline CDR1 and CDR2 sequences are MGHRA and YSYEKL. The CDR3 consists of 17 residues. The ends were cut back, 3 bases at V and 1 base at J, with 16 bases in the middle. The CDR3 reads CASSHTTGEGAKNIQYF. In nucleotides, the CDR3 is TGCGCCAGCAGCCACACGACAGGGGAGGGGGCCAAAAACATTCAGTACTTC.